The present entry profiles one T cell receptor beta chain with its context. Its specificity is unknown. The V gene's germline CDR1 is MNHEY and CDR2 SVGAGI. The CDR3 extends over 14 amino acids. The data stem from a study of shared clonotypes between healthy human individuals. In the study overall: Participating donors consisted of two women and a few men aged 18 to 49. Overall study findings and caveats: Represented genetic and exposure-history diversity was restricted by having few donors.

Healthy HIV-negative adults with no recent acute infections or vaccinations were recruited as donors. In the original processing: ImmunoSEQ yielded junction-only sequences lacking quality scores, so filtering differed. The assay was immunoSEQ multiplex PCR, and TCRdb's table has in-frame clones only and misses some. V, J and clone size are those of that table, while D and trimming were read from the DNA. The sample holds about 470,000 clones; around 79% are singletons and the top ten take under 15%. The specimen sequenced was PBMCs. The chain uses TRBV6-5 and TRBJ2-5; weak D call: TRBD1 (5 bases). The DNA end is more similar to TRBJ2-7, so the J call may be wrong. The source of this sequence is a woman in her thirties or forties in good health. Some clones in this sample may be carry-over from other donors' samples. The CDR3 here is CASSKVDRSYEQYF. In DNA form, the CDR3 reads TGTGCCAGCAGTAAGGTTGACAGATCCTACGAGCAGTACTTC.